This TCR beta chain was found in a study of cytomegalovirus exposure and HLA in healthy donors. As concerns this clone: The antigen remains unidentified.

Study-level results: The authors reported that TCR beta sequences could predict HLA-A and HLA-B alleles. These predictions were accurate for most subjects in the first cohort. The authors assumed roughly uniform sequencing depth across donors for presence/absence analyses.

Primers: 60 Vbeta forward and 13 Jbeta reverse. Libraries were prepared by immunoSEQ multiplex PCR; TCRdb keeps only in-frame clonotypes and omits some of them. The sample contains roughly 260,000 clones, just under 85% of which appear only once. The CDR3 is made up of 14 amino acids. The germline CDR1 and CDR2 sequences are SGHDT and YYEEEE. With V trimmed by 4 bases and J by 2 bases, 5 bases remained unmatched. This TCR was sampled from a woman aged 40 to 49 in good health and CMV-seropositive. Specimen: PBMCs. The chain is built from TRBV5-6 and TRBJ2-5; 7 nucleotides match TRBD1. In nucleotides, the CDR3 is TGTGCCAGCAGCCTTGGACAGGTGCAAGAGACCCAGTACTTC. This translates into CASSLGQVQETQYF. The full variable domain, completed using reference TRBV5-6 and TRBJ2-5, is DAGVTQSPTHLIKTRGQQVTLRCSPKSGHDTVSWYQQALGQGPQFIFQYYEEEERQRGNFPDRFSGHQFPNYSSELNVNALLLGDSALYLCASSLGQVQETQYFGPGTRLLVL.